Given below is one T cell receptor (beta chain) in context. Germline V gene data show CDR1 as SGHVS and CDR2 as FQNEAQ. V lost 4 bases and J lost 2, with 5 bases in between. The CDR3 extends over 12 amino acids. Profiling relied on immunoSEQ multiplex PCR, and the TCRdb table lists in-frame clones only, not all of them. This sample has approximately 58,000 clones; about 90% occur once, and the top ten carry about 2.7%. This sample was taken from a study of T cell changes during pregnancy in multiple sclerosis. The chain is built from TRBV7-8 and TRBJ1-1; unclear D gene. Sequencing was performed on peripheral blood, taken in the second trimester of pregnancy. The sequence was collected from a female donor in good health, enrolled as a control in a pregnancy study. The CDR3 DNA reads TGTGCCAGCAGCTCGACTAACACTGAAGCTTTCTTT. Its protein is CASSSTNTEAFF.